Below, one TCR beta chain is given with its context. Its antigen remains undetermined. Per-nucleotide qualities are absent, and no much larger clonotype sits a single base away. In total, over 600 healthy bone marrow donors made up the cohort. All cohort members were sampled while nominally healthy, although unrecorded immune exposures were likely present. The donor was CMV seronegative and was included in the group of about 350 seronegative cohort members. Every donor gave a peripheral blood sample, and the peripheral blood mononuclear cells from that sample were used for TCR beta sequencing. Genomic DNA extraction from the blood cell samples was performed with the Qiagen DNeasy Blood Extraction Kit. The data are from a study of cytomegalovirus exposure and HLA in healthy donors (dated by TCRdb to the late 2010s). As for the study more broadly: An earlier analysis of roughly 500 of the donors reported approximately 280 Gb of sequence data and 95 million to 140 million unique TCR beta sequences obtained from roughly 170 million T cells. An early release covering roughly 640 HLA-typed donors comprised 300 to 350 gigabases of sequencing data and tens of millions of unique TCR sequences. Among the roughly 410 genotyped donors, under 90% belonged to the genetic ancestry cluster associated with self-reported Caucasian donors. The study aimed to test whether signatures of past pathogen exposure could be identified by cataloging public T cell receptors. The T cell repertoires of roughly 660 subjects were profiled by immunosequencing and related to cytomegalovirus serostatus. A separate validation cohort of roughly 130 different subjects was used in addition to the roughly 640-subject first cohort. High-throughput TCR immunosequencing, statistical association of individual TCRs with disease status, and machine learning were combined to predict cytomegalovirus infection status. A later analysis re-examined previously published TCR beta repertoires from around 670 donors and added high-resolution HLA genotyping to investigate patterns of TCR occurrence. In the later analysis, no new phenotypic data were used to find candidate immune exposures; instead, reliance was placed on TCR beta sequences and their occurrence across donors. An earlier analysis of 587 of the donors applied high-throughput TCR beta sequencing to assess whether each TCR beta V gene segment acted as functional or pseudogenic. Alongside the repertoire data, information on donor age, sex, ethnicity and CMV serostatus was compiled. A later genetic analysis used genome-wide SNP genotypes for about 65% of the 666 donors, treating that subset as a discovery cohort. All discovery cohort repertoires had been generated on a single sequencing platform. HLA typing included class I and class II loci at four-digit resolution. The number of donors typed differed by locus, with about 629-630 for A, B, C, DRB1 and DQB1, roughly 520 for DQA1, 600 to 610 for DPA1, and under 490 for DPB1. Because of strong linkage in the cohort, roughly five DR-DQ haplotypes were treated as single units for association and clustering. Among roughly 400 genotyped donors of the cohort, an average of around 250,000 unique TCR beta nucleotide sequences was sequenced per donor, of which about 19% were non-productive.

General findings and caveats noted by the study authors: In a later analysis, HLA-associated TCR beta chains showed more clonal expansion and lower generation probabilities than non-associated chains that were equally common. Across donors, most TCR sequences were observed very rarely, whereas some public TCRs were present in many individuals. It was suggested by the authors that the approach could potentially be generalized to other disease states and immunological phenotypes. According to a later genetic analysis, donors in an Asian-associated ancestry cluster had fewer N-insertions in productive TCRs than the roughly 700-donor mean. Assigning TCR associations to individual alleles was difficult when HLA alleles, especially DR and DQ, strongly co-occurred. A further reported finding was that TCR beta sequences accurately predicted the HLA-A and HLA-B alleles for most subjects in the first cohort. Correlated functional status among segregating V segments might be attributable to linkage disequilibrium, but an unknown experimental factor could not be ruled out. According to a later analysis, TCR association rates differed among HLA loci, with DRB1 alleles showing the most associated TCRs and HLA-C alleles showing the fewest. Because HLA typing was unavailable for some donors at each locus, only the typed subset was used in association tests. In vitro tests confirmed that a few of the cytomegalovirus-associated TCR beta chains recognize cytomegalovirus antigens. For the cohort, immune exposure information was limited to CMV serostatus. Several of the top co-occurrence clusters appeared to be linked to parvovirus B19, influenza, CMV and Epstein-Barr virus, according to a later analysis. The classifier was reported to diagnose cytomegalovirus status with high specificity and sensitivity in both the original cohort and the validation cohort. The earlier analysis of 587 of the donors excluded 15 to 20 rarely observed V segments, including chromosome 9 orphons, because counts were too low. A total of fewer than 200 TCR beta chains were listed by the study as associated with cytomegalovirus. Most CMV-associated TCR beta chains appeared to be HLA-restricted in a later analysis, and the HLA associations seemed to be driven largely by CMV exposure. In a later analysis, around 15,000 TCR beta sequences were associated with specific HLA alleles at a false discovery rate of 0.05. An association between a missense DCLRE1C variant and V-gene and J-gene trimming of TCR beta chains was found in a later genetic analysis and replicated in an independent cohort. In an earlier analysis of some 500 of the donors, most TCR beta V segments appeared in productive rearrangements about 87% or about 30% of the time, broadly matching IMGT annotations. A group of highly shared sequence variants was considered likely to be a technical artifact of the sequencing pipeline. This cohort had only TCR beta chains sequenced, and the lack of alpha or paired-chain data limited which features could be detected. Because the 87-base-pair reads could not distinguish some IMGT-functional V segments, including TRBV6-2 and TRBV6-3, those segments were excluded. Roughly uniform sequencing depth across donors was assumed in presence/absence analyses, although this assumption may not hold.

The germline V gene (reference sequence) sets CDR1 to LNHNV and CDR2 to YYDKDF. V sheds 4 bases and J sheds 7 bases, leaving 16 bases between their ends. From the cysteine up to the phenylalanine, the CDR3 has a length of 14 residues. Only the CDR3 part of the read is kept: 42 bases, read in frame from the first base. Library prep was done by the immunoSEQ multiplex PCR assay. For the multiplex PCR, a mixture combining 60 forward primers for TCR Vbeta segments and 13 reverse primers for TCR Jbeta segments was used. The CDR3 region of rearranged TCR beta genes was amplified from genomic DNA by a multiplex PCR assay. The amplified TCR beta libraries were sequenced on the Illumina HiSeq System as 87-base-pair reads. In the authors' own workflow: A later analysis counted about 82 million unique TCR beta chains across the approximately 700 repertoires, and 9 million to 14 million of these chains were shared by at least two donors. Raw reads were error-corrected and collapsed into unique sequences with a nearest-neighbor algorithm that merged closely related sequences to remove PCR and sequencing errors. Alignment of CDR3 sequences to IMGT reference sequences was used to assign V, D and J gene segments. For a sequence to be retained, at least a six-nucleotide match to both a V gene segment and a J gene segment was required. Rearrangements were called productive when the CDR3 lacked stop codons and stayed in frame with V and J; all others were non-productive. Following IMGT convention, CDR3 was defined as the stretch from the second conserved V-encoded cysteine to the conserved J-encoded phenylalanine. In an earlier analysis of around 570 of the donors, sequences lacking an unambiguous match to a single V gene segment were excluded. An earlier analysis of several hundred of the donors called V segments functional above 56.7% productive rearrangements and segregating when the between-donor standard deviation exceeded 5%. A statistical classification framework was developed to diagnose cytomegalovirus status using the catalog of TCR beta chain sequences. In a later analysis, TCR nucleotide sequences were compared against IMGT/GENE-DB human TR gene sequences so that V and J genes could be assigned. A later analysis assigned CDR3 sequences and most-parsimonious VDJ recombination scenarios with the TCRdist pipeline. In a later analysis, each TCR beta chain was defined by its CDR3 amino acid sequence together with its V-gene family, and reads lacking a unique V-gene family were excluded. A later analysis removed over 500 highly shared, low-generation-probability nucleotide sequences to deal with suspected cross-contamination and a sequencing artifact. In a later analysis, a clonal expansion index was calculated for each public chain from normalized within-repertoire ranks of inferred template counts. In a later analysis, generation probabilities were computed with a VDJ recombination model fitted to out-of-frame rearrangements, and the resulting probabilities were checked against IGoR. Hypergeometric tests were used in a later analysis to score TCR-TCR, TCR-HLA and TCR-CMV co-occurrence, with a repertoire-size bias correction applied to the TCR pairs. To estimate false discovery rates, a later analysis permuted the HLA or CMV assignments 20 times. In a later analysis, co-occurring TCRs were grouped using DBSCAN, and TCRdist sequence similarity was added for clustering within HLA-allele-positive subsets. Co-occurrence clustering excluded repertoires with fewer than 30,000 or more than 120,000 public chains, plus five with anomalous nucleotide sharing. TCRdb obtained this table from immuneACCESS and retained in-frame rearrangements with V and J assigned. These tables miss some clones; where compared with another copy, unresolved V genes account for less than half of the shortfall, and the remainder is unexplained. V, J and clone size derive from that table, while D and trimming were established from the DNA sequence. This sample is represented by about 130,000 clones; 80% of them were singletons. Together, the top ten hold roughly 4% of the sample.

The receptor was derived from a woman between 40 and 50 years old in good health and CMV-seronegative. Sequencing was carried out using PBMCs. In this chain, TRBV15 is recombined with TRBJ1-1; TRBD1 might be the D gene, on 6 matching bases. This receptor has the CDR3 CATSKEGGGGEAFF. Here is the DNA: TGTGCCACCAGCAAAGAGGGGGGCGGGGGTGAAGCTTTCTTT.